The TCR beta chain under discussion was sequenced for a study of human T cells and chemical hapten exposure. Study-level information: The study sensitized with 2% DPC on a roughly 2 cm by roughly 2 cm patch of upper inner arm skin.

Study outcomes and limitations: Alopecia was present in the donors, so their immune response may differ from healthy people's.

Trimming pared 3 bases from V and 4 bases from J, leaving 12 bases between. CDR1 is SQVTM, CDR2 ANQGSEA, per germline. This CDR3 is built from 13 residues. TCRdb reanalysed the RACE reads using MiXCR and keeps one entry per CDR3 protein. The table has some 84,000 distinct CDR3 sequences, around 7.9% seen once. Time point specified: pre-sensitization, week 0. Described treatment: therapeutic diphenylcyclopropenone sensitization with weekly scalp DPC. This clonotype was seen more than once but under ten times. The antigen remains undetermined. V and J are TRBV29-1 and TRBJ1-1, with a tentative D call TRBD1 (5 bases). This TCR derives from a man aged 35 to 55 with alopecia areata. Some clones in this sample may be carry-over from other donors' samples. This sample comprised whole blood, obtained in connection with sensitization to the hapten diphenylcyclopropenone (DPC). CDR3 amino acids: CSVDYQGGTEAFF. The CDR3 DNA follows: TGCAGCGTTGATTACCAGGGAGGCACTGAAGCTTTCTTT.